This entry lists 14 T cell receptor beta chains sequenced from one sample in a study of Graves' ophthalmopathy and Graves' hyperthyroidism. Investigators amplified TCR beta CDR3 regions from RNA transcripts. The authors performed first-round RT-PCR with HTBI primers and then a second-round multiplex PCR. TCRdb called the multiplex PCR reads again in MiXCR, with one record for every CDR3 protein. The table shows about 500,000 distinct CDR3 sequences, with 39% occurring only once. The sequencing sample was made of peripheral blood or thyroid tissue (not recorded which). The receptors shown here come from an adult man with Graves' hyperthyroidism.

This clonotype showed up many times. The chain has TRBV20-1 and TRBJ1-3; 9 nucleotides align to TRBD1. Germline V gives CDR1 DFQATT, CDR2 SNEGSKA (reference sequence). This CDR3 spans 15 amino acids. Germline trimming cut 4 bases from V and 3 bases from J; bases unmatched to any gene: 7. CDR3 sequence reads: CSAKPQGAGGNTIYF. The CDR3 bases are TGCAGTGCTAAACCACAGGGGGCGGGTGGAAACACCATATATTTT.

This clonotype was observed many times. This chain uses TRBV2 with TRBJ1-4; TRBD1 matches at 9 bases. V shed 6 bases, J shed 6 bases, and the junction held 5 bases outside the gene matches. Germline V gene data show CDR1 as SNHLY and CDR2 as FYNNEI. CDR3 size: 14 residues. As DNA, the CDR3 is TGTGCCAGCAGGGAAAGGACAGGGGATGAAAAACTGTTTTTT. Translating gives CASRERTGDEKLFF.

This clonotype was detected ten times or more. The V call is TRBV2, the J call TRBJ2-2, with a weak D call TRBD2 (6 bases). Trimming cost V 3 bases and J 4 bases, with 12 bases left between them. The CDR3 spans 15 residues. Germline V gene lookup returns CDR1 SNHLY and CDR2 FYNNEI. CDR3 amino acids: CASSEAGSGTGELFF. As DNA, the CDR3 is TGTGCCAGCAGTGAGGCGGGATCCGGCACCGGGGAGCTGTTTTTT.

The chain recombines TRBV2 with TRBJ1-5, with a possible D match to TRBD1 (6 bases). The length of the CDR3 is 14 residues. The V gene's germline CDR1 is SNHLY and CDR2 FYNNEI. V lost 8 bases and J 1 base, leaving 12 bases between the germline ends. The CDR3 here is CASPRGGSNQPQHF. The CDR3 bases are TGTGCCAGCCCGAGGGGGGGGAGCAATCAGCCCCAGCATTTT.

The chain is built from TRBV7-8 and TRBJ2-2, with 9 nucleotides matching TRBD2. The germline CDR1 and CDR2 sequences are SGHVS and FQNEAQ. This CDR3 has 16 amino acids. V was pared by 3 bases and J by 2 bases, with 4 bases of the junction left unmatched. CDR3 DNA sequence: TGTGCCAGCAGCTTCCGCGGGGGGGCTAACACCGGGGAGCTGTTTTTT. This encodes CASSFRGGANTGELFF. The entire variable domain, with the rest obtained from reference TRBV7-8 and TRBJ2-2, is as follows: GAGVSQSPRYKVAKRGQDVALRCDPISGHVSLFWYQQALGQGPEFLTYFQNEAQLDKSGLPSDRFFAERPEGSVSTLKIQRTQQEDSAVYLCASSFRGGANTGELFFGEGSRLTVL.

This clonotype has ten or more counts. The gene calls are TRBV5-6 and TRBJ2-5; D is possibly TRBD1 (6 bases). Trimming stripped 4 bases from V and 2 bases from J, with 12 bases between. Germline CDR1 SGHDT, CDR2 YYEEEE. CDR3 length: 14 residues. The CDR3 DNA reads as TGTGCCAGCAGCATAACAGGGCGGCAAGAGACCCAGTACTTC. Encoded protein: CASSITGRQETQYF.

This clonotype came up many times. The chain couples TRBV6-1 to TRBJ1-1; D gene uncertain. Trimming pared 2 bases from V and 5 bases from J, leaving 18 bases between. The germline CDR1 and CDR2 sequences are MNHNS and SASEGT. The CDR3 contains 16 residues. The CDR3: CASSERRTPRMTEAFF. CDR3 DNA: TGTGCCAGCAGTGAAAGGAGGACTCCCAGGATGACTGAAGCTTTCTTT.

The table lists this clonotype with many counts. V is TRBV7-8 and J is TRBJ1-4; D possibly corresponds to TRBD1 (5 bases). The germline gives CDR1 SGHVS, CDR2 FQNEAQ. The CDR3 loop spans 14 amino acids. The V gene lost 1 base and the J gene lost 7 bases, with 10 bases spanning the gap. The CDR3 DNA reads TGTGCCAGCAGCTTAGTTACGGGGGGTGAAAAACTGTTTTTT. Its protein is CASSLVTGGEKLFF.

CDR3 nucleotides: TGTGCCACCAGCATTGATCGTAGGGGTGGGACCCAGTACTTC. Translating gives CATSIDRRGGTQYF. This chain links TRBV15 with TRBJ2-5, with D perhaps TRBD1 (5 bases). Trimming removed 4 bases at V and 7 bases at J, with 16 bases between. The CDR3 extends over 14 amino acids. Germline CDR1 LNHNV, CDR2 YYDKDF (reference sequence).

The table lists this clonotype with a few counts. The V and J genes are TRBV3-1 and TRBJ2-7; unclear D gene. CDR1 and CDR2 (germline): LGHDT, YNNKEL (reference sequence). The CDR3 has 14 residues. The V gene lost 4 bases and the J gene lost 3 bases, with 13 bases spanning the gap. CDR3 nucleotides: TGTGCCAGCAGCCCCGGACCTATTAACTACGAGCAGTACTTC. Its protein is CASSPGPINYEQYF.

Ten or more counts support this clonotype. The V call is TRBV29-1, the J call TRBJ1-2, with D possibly matching TRBD1 (5 bases). This CDR3 is built from 13 residues. Per the germline V gene, CDR1 is SQVTM and CDR2 is ANQGSEA. V was pared by 7 bases and J by 6 bases, with 18 bases between. The CDR3 region is CSAEAGGDHGYTF. CDR3 sequence (DNA): TGCAGCGCCGAAGCGGGGGGGGACCATGGCTACACCTTC.

This clonotype was counted a single time. This chain uses TRBV15 with TRBJ1-5; perhaps TRBD1 as D (6 bases). The CDR3 spans 17 residues. Germline CDR1 and CDR2: LNHNV and YYDKDF (reference sequence). Trimming stripped 0 bases from V and 1 base from J, with 13 bases between. The CDR3 DNA reads as TGTGCCACCAGCAGAGATCGGGAGGGGGACAGCAATCAGCCCCAGCATTTT. It is translated as CATSRDREGDSNQPQHF.

This clonotype was seen ten or more times. V usage is TRBV29-1 and J usage is TRBJ2-7; 8 bases match TRBD1. The CDR3 covers 14 residues. V was pared by 1 base and J by 1 base, with 3 bases of the junction left unmatched. CDR1 and CDR2 (germline): SQVTM, ANQGSEA. For the CDR3, the DNA is TGCAGCGTTGAAGCCCAGGGGGCTTCCTACGAGCAGTACTTC. This translates into CSVEAQGASYEQYF.

Of note for this clonotype: The junction departs from germline at one end; a sequencing error may be responsible. This chain links TRBV5-1 with TRBJ1-1; D is uncertain. The CDR3 extends over 12 amino acids. The V gene's germline CDR1 is SGHRS and CDR2 YFSETQ. Here the CDR3 reads CASSWDSTEASF. CDR3 nucleotides: TGCGCCAGCAGTTGGGATAGCACTGAAGCTTCCTTT.